These 8 T cell receptor beta chains came from one sample sequenced in a study of blood T cell repertoires in COVID-19. Clones were read by immunoSEQ multiplex PCR, and TCRdb kept only the in-frame ones, dropping some. The sample holds fewer than 500,000 clones; about 89% are singletons and the top ten take over 4%. The material sequenced was peripheral blood. Receptor source: a woman in her 30s with acute or convalescent COVID-19.

This clone was observed a single time. The chain couples TRBV2 to TRBJ2-5, with D possibly matching TRBD2 (7 bases). This CDR3 is 15 amino acids long. Germline CDR1 and CDR2: SNHLY and FYNNEI. V was clipped by 3 bases and J by 7 bases, with 18 bases between them. This CDR3 is CASSEASGGAGTQYF. DNA for the CDR3: TGTGCCAGCAGTGAGGCGTCGGGGGGCGCAGGGACCCAGTACTTC.

The genes are TRBV30 and TRBJ2-5; 8 nucleotides agree with TRBD2. This CDR3 is 13 amino acids long. CDR1 and CDR2 (germline): GTSNPN, SVGIG (reference sequence). V was clipped by 4 bases and J by 7 bases; unmatched bases: 8. The CDR3 DNA sequence: TGTGCCTGGACCCCGGGGGGGACGGGGACCCAGTACTTC. Its protein product is CAWTPGGTGTQYF.

The chain joins TRBV2 to TRBJ1-5, with D perhaps matching TRBD1 (6 bases). V gave up 6 bases and J gave up 6 bases, with 18 bases separating them. CDR1 SNHLY and CDR2 FYNNEI come from the germline V gene. CDR3 size: 15 residues. DNA of the CDR3: TGTGCCAGCAGGGGTACAGGGCTCGGCAGTCAGCCCCAGCATTTT. Its translation: CASRGTGLGSQPQHF.

This chain links TRBV18 with TRBJ2-3, with unresolved D. Germline-derived CDR1 and CDR2 are KGHSH and LQKENI. The CDR3 consists of 16 residues. The V end was cut by 4 bases, the J end by 1 base, with 15 bases between. This CDR3 is CASSLIQAPRTDTQYF. Written as DNA, the CDR3 is TGTGCCAGCTCACTCATCCAAGCCCCCCGCACAGATACGCAGTATTTT.

The rearrangement links TRBV10-1 to TRBJ2-1, with D tentatively TRBD2 (5 bases). Trimming took off 0 bases at V and 5 bases at J, with 11 bases between the two ends. Germline CDR1 is WNHNN and CDR2 is SYGVQD (reference sequence). This CDR3 is built from 15 residues. CDR3 sequence: CASSESLGEHNEQFF. CDR3 nucleotide sequence: TGCGCCAGCAGTGAGTCACTGGGAGAGCACAATGAGCAGTTCTTC.

The gene calls are TRBV28 and TRBJ2-5, with 7 bases fitting TRBD1. The CDR3 covers 15 residues. Germline CDR1 MDHEN, CDR2 SYDVKM. Trimming took 8 bases from V and 2 from J; bases not matched to a gene: 11. The CDR3 DNA reads as TGTGCCAGCGGGCCGGGACAGAATTATCAAGAGACCCAGTACTTC. Translated: CASGPGQNYQETQYF.

This clone was detected only a few times. V gene TRBV21-1 combines with J gene TRBJ2-1; TRBD2, the table's D call, was not compared with the DNA. TRBV21-1 is noted as a pseudogene. The CDR3 totals 17 residues. CDR3 in DNA: TGTGCCAGCAGCAAAAGGGAGATTAAGCGGGGGGGCAATGAGCAGTTCTTC. It translates to CASSKREIKRGGNEQFF.

CDR3 bases: TGCGCCAGCAGCGGGGGAGGACACGAGCAGTACTTC. It translates to CASSGGGHEQYF. V and J are TRBV10-1 and TRBJ2-7; D may be TRBD2 (6 bases). Germline V CDR1 and CDR2: WNHNN, SYGVQD (reference sequence). Trimming took off 6 bases at V and 5 bases at J, with 11 bases between the two ends. The CDR3 extends over 12 amino acids.